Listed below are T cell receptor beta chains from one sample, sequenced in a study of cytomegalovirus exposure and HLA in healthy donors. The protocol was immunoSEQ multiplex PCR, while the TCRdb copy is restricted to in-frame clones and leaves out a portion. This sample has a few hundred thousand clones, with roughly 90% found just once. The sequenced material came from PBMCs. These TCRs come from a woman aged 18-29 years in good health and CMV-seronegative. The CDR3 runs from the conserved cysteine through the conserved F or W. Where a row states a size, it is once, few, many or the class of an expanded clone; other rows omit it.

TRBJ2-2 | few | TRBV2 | CASSSTGLAITGELFF
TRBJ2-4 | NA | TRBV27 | CASSPLGEGPGKNIQYF
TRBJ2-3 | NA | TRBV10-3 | CAISEEAEGDTQYF
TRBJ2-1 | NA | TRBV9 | CASSASAGTSVVYNEQFF
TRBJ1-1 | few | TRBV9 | CASSSEQGANTEAFF
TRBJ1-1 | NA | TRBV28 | CASSLDRGGHTEAFF
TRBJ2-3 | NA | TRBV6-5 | CASRDRSTDTQYF
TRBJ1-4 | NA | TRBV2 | CASRGQGVSNEKLFF
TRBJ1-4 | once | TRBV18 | CASSPPPGDEKLFF
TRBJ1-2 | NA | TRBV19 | CASSMILGSYGYTF
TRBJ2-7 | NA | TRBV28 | CASRLRDRGLYEQYF
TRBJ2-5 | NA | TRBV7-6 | CASSLEVTSGAETQYF
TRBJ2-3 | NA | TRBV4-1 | CASSPGSPLTDTQYF
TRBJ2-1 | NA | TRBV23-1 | CASSRTGGGQWLSYNEQFF
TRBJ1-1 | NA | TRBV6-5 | CASRSVASNTEAFF
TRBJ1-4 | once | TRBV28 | CASSLVGQTNEKLFF
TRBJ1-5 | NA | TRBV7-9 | CASSLASSYQPQHF
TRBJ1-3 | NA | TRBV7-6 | CASSSRTETGNTIYF
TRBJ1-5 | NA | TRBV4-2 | CASSQPGQGYNQPQHF
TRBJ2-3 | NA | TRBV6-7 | CASSYADRDVGGSTDTQYF
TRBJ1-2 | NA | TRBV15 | CATSTALTENPYGYTF
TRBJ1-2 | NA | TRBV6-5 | CASSLRRGTGEGYTF
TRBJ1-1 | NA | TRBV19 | CASSPDRGRGVTEAFF
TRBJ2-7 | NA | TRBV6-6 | CASRMTSGSSYEQYF
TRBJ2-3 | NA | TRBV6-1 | CASTPGETDTQYF
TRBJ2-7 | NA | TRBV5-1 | CASSNDRTAAYEQYF
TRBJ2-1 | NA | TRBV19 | CASSIISSYNEQFF
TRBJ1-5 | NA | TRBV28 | CASRQGDQPQHF
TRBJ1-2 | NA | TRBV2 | CASSNRTGEGYTF
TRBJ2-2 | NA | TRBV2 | CASSRGQAPNRLNTGELFF
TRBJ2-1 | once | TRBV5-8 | CASTNMGLAAYNEQFF
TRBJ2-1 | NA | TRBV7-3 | CASSLKYPSGYNEQFF
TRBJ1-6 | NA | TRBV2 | CASSRAWDRVRNSPLHF
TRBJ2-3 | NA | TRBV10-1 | CASSPLGGARTDTQYF
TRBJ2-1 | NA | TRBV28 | CASRVTSLQEQFF
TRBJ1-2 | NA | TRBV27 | CASSLDSSSNYGYTF
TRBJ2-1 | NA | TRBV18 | CASSPDRGINEQFF
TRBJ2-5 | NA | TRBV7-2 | CASSLTAGGGETQYF